This TCR beta chain emerged from a study (dated by TCRdb to 2016 to 2017). Library preparation used RT-PCR. TCRdb names Illumina MiSeq as the instrument used. The raw public reads went through TCRdb reprocessing: fastp at Q25, MiXCR clone calling, in-frame beta chains kept. Every CDR3 protein is listed once, alongside the most common genes and DNA of its rows. The sample table contains more than 550,000 distinct CDR3 sequences; only one count was recorded for 12% to 15% of them. The leading ten clones occupy roughly 3.6% of the sample. This clonotype was counted ten times or more. The specificity of this receptor is unknown. The sample holds no much larger clone one base away, and base qualities are not on file. Relative to germline, V is missing 2 bases and J is missing 8 bases, with 5 bases of the junction outside any gene match. According to the germline V gene, CDR1 reads SGHRS and CDR2 reads YFSETQ. Its CDR3 holds 15 amino acids, cysteine through phenylalanine. Of the read, only the CDR3 DNA is kept; its 45 bases are in frame from base 1.

Sequencing was performed on memory CD4+ T cells from blood. The sequence was collected from a female donor in good health, serving as a healthy control. Recombination connected TRBV5-1 to TRBJ2-1, and 12 junction bases match TRBD1. The DNA sequence is given as TGCGCCAGCAGCTTCTCCGGGACAGGGGGCGATGAGCAGTTCTTC. This sequence encodes CASSFSGTGGDEQFF. Extended through the reference TRBV5-1 and TRBJ2-1 proteins, this CDR3 yields the full variable domain: KAGVTQTPRYLIKTRGQQVTLSCSPISGHRSVSWYQQTPGQGLQFLFEYFSETQRNKGNFPGRFSGRQFSNSRSEMNVSTLELGDSALYLCASSFSGTGGDEQFFGPGTRLTVL.